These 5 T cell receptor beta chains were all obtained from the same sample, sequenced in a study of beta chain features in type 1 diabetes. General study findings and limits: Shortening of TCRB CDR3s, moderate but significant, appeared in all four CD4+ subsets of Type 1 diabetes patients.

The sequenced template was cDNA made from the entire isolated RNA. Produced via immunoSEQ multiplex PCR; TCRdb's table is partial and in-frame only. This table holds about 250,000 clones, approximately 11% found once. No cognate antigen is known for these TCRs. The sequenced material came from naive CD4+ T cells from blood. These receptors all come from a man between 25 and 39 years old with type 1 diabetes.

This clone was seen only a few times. CDR3 amino acids: CASTGKGVTYEQYF. The CDR3, as DNA: TGTGCCTCAACCGGGAAGGGGGTAACCTACGAGCAGTACTTC. The chain has TRBV28 and TRBJ2-7; D is possibly TRBD1 (6 bases). The germline V and J ends were trimmed by 11 bases and 2 bases, with 19 bases remaining between them. Germline CDR1 reads MDHEN; CDR2 reads SYDVKM. CDR3 size: 14 residues.

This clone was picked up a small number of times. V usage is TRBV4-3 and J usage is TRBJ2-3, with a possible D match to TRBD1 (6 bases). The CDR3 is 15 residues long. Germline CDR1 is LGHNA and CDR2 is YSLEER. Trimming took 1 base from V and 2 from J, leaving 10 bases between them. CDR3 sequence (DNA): TGCGCCAGCAGCCAAGGGACAGTGGACACAGATACGCAGTATTTT. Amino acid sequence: CASSQGTVDTDTQYF.

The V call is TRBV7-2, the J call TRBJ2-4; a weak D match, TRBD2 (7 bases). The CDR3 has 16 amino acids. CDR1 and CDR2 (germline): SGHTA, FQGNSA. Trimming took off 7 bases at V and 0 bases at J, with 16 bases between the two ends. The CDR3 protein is CASNKGRGIAKNIQYF. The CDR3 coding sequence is TGTGCCAGCAACAAGGGGAGGGGGATAGCCAAAAACATTCAGTACTTC.

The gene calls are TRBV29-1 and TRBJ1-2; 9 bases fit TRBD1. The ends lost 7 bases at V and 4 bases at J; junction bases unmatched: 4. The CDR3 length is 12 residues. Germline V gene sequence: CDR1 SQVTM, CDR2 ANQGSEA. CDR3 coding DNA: TGCAGCGCGGGACAGGGAATCTATGGCTACACCTTC. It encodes CSAGQGIYGYTF.

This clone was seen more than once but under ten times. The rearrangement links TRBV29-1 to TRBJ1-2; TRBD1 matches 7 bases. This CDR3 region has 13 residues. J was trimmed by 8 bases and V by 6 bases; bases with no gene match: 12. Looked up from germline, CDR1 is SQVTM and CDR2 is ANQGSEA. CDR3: CSVTRQGGLGYTF. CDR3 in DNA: TGCAGCGTGACGAGACAGGGCGGTCTGGGCTACACCTTC.